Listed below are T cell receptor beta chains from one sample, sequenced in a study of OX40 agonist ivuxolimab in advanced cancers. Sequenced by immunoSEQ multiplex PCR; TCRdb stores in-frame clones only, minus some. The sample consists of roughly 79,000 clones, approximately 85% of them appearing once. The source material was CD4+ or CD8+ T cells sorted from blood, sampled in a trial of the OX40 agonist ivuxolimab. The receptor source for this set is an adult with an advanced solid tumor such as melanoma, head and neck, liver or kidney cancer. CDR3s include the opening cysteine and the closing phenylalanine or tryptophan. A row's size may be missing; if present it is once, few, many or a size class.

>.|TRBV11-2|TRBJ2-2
CASSLAPNTGELFF
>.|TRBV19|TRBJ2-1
CASRVVGRGAYNEQFF
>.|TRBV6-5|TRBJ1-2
CASSYSRTAPSGYTF
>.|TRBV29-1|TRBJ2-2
CSVGGPGGWNTGELFF
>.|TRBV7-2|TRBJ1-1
CASGIVSTEAFF
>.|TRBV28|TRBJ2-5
CASSLRAGGQETQYF
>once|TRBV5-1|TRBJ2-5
CASSLYGTEGETQYF
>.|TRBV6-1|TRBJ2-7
CASSGTGVSEQYF
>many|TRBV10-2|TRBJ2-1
CASSDLAVRFF
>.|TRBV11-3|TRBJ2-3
CASSLDLGDTQYF
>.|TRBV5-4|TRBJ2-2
CASSWEGAGTGELFF
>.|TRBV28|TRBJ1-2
CASMTSNYGYTF
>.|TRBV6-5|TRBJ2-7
CASRPPGVPLGEQYF
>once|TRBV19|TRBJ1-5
CASTRPGTGGQPQHF
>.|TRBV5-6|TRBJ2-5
CASSLGTGGWETQYF
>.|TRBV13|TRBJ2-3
CASSLGGLAPRASTDTQYF
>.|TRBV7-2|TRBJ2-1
CASSLGLAGAMGNEQFF
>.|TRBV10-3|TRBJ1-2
CAISESGREEYGYTF